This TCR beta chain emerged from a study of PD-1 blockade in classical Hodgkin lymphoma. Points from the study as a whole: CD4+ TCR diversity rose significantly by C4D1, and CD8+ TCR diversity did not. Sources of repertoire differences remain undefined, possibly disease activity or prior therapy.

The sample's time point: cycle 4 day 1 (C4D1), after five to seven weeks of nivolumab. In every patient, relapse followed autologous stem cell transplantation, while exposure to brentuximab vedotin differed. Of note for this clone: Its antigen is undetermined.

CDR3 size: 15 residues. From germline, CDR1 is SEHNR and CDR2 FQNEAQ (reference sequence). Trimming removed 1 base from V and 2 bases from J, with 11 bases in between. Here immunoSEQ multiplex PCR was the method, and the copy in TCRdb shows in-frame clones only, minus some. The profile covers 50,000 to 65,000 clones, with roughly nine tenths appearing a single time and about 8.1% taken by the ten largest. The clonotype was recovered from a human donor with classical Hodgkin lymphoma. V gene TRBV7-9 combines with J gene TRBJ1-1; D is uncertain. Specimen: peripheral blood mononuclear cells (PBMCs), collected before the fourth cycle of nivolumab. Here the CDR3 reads CASSLGGRVNTEAFF. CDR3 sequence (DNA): TGTGCCAGCAGCTTAGGCGGGCGGGTAAACACTGAAGCTTTCTTT.